A selection of T cell receptor beta chains follows, all from one sample in a study of cytomegalovirus exposure and HLA in healthy donors. TCRdb keeps only in-frame clones here, not all; method: immunoSEQ multiplex PCR. Its table lists around 60,000 clones. Material for sequencing was PBMCs. These receptors came from a young woman in good health and CMV-seronegative. The CDR3 runs from the conserved cysteine through the conserved F or W. A D gene is named only where the DNA matches it firmly.

D gene,J gene,V gene,CDR3 protein,CDR3 DNA
TRBD2,TRBJ2-1,TRBV9,CASSASSGSVYEQFF,TGTGCCAGCAGCGCTTCTAGCGGGAGTGTGTATGAGCAGTTCTTC
TRBD2,TRBJ2-3,TRBV4-2,CASRRGGYDTQYF,TGTGCCAGCAGGCGGGGGGGTTACGATACGCAGTATTTT
NA,TRBJ1-2,TRBV6-1,CASSDVRGANYGYTF,TGTGCCAGCAGTGACGTCAGGGGAGCTAACTATGGCTACACCTTC
TRBD1,TRBJ1-2,TRBV4-1,CASSQGRTGYGYTF,TGCGCCAGCAGCCAAGGGAGGACAGGGTATGGCTACACCTTC
NA,TRBJ2-6,TRBV27,CASSFSAGIWANVLTF,TGTGCCAGCAGTTTTTCCGCGGGAATCTGGGCCAACGTCCTGACTTTC
NA,TRBJ2-5,TRBV10-3,CAISAPGETQETQYF,TGTGCCATCAGTGCGCCAGGGGAAACCCAAGAGACCCAGTACTTC
NA,TRBJ1-2,TRBV27,CATSFTQGTYGYTF,TGTGCCACCTCATTTACCCAGGGCACCTATGGCTACACCTTC
NA,TRBJ1-2,TRBV7-2,CASSDSGGYTF,TGTGCCAGCAGCGATAGCGGTGGCTACACCTTC
NA,TRBJ1-2,TRBV5-1,CASSSTPESGYTF,TGCGCCAGCAGCTCCACCCCTGAGAGCGGCTACACCTTC
NA,TRBJ2-3,TRBV11-2,CASSSQRVDTQYF,TGTGCCAGCAGCTCCCAACGGGTGGATACGCAGTATTTT
TRBD2,TRBJ2-3,TRBV4-2,CASSQEGAGGPDTQYF,TGTGCCAGCAGCCAAGAGGGGGCGGGGGGGCCTGATACGCAGTATTTT